This T cell receptor (beta chain) was retrieved from a study of blood T cell repertoires in COVID-19. Those enrolled, adults aged roughly 18 to 90 years, came from some 25 US areas. This CDR3 has 15 amino acids. CDR1 is SGHRS and CDR2 is YFSETQ in the germline V gene. How the authors handled the data: Amplification from reference gene primers served as the basis for estimated nucleated cell counts. Using immunoSEQ multiplex PCR, the repertoire was profiled, and TCRdb retains in-frame clones only, with some absent. D and trimming come from the DNA, and the V and J calls and clone size come from that table. The sample has a few hundred thousand clones, approximately 89% seen once; the top ten hold around 3.1%. Concerning this clone itself: At one of its ends the junction is not consistent with the germline gene, which may arise from a read error.

The V gene is TRBV5-1, the J gene TRBJ1-1; 9 bases match TRBD1. This TCR came from a woman in her forties who had been exposed to COVID-19. Sequencing was carried out using PBMCs or T cells enriched from blood (not recorded which). The DNA of the CDR3 is TGTGCCAGCAGCTTACAGGGGGCTGGGAACACTGAAGCTTTCTTT. This codes for CASSLQGAGNTEAFF.